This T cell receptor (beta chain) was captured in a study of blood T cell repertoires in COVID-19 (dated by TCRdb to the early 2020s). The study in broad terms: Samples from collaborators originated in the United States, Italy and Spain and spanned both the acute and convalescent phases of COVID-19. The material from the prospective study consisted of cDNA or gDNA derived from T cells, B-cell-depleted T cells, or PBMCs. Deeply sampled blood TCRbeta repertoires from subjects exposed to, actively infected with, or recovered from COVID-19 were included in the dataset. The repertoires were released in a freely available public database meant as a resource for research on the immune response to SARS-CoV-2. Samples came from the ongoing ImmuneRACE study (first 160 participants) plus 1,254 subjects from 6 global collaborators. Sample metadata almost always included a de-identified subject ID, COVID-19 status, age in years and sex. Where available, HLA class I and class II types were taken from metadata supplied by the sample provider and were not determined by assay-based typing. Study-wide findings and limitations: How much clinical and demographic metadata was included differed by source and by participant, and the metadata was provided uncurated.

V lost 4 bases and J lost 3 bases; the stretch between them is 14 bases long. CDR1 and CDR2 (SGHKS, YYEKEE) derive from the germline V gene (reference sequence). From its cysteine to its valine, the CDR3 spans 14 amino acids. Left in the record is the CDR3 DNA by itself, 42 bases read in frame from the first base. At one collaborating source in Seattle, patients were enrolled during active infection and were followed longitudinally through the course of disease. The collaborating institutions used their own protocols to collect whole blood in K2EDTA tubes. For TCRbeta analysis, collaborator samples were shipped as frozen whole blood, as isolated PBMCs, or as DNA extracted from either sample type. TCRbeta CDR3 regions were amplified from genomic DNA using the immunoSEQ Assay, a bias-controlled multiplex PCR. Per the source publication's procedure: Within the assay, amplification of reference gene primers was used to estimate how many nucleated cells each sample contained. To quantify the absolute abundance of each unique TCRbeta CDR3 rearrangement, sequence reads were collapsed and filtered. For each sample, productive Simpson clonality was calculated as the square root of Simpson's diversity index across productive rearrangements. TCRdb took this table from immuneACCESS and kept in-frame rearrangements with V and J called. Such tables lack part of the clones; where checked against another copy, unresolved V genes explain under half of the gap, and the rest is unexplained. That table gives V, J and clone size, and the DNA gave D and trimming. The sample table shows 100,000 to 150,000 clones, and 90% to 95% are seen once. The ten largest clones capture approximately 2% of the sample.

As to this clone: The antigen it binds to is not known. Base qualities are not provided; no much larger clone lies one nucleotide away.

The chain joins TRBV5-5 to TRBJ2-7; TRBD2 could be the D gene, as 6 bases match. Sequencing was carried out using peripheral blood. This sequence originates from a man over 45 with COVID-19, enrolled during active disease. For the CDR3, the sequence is CASSPRTTDYEQYV. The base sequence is TGTGCCAGCAGCCCGAGGACTACCGACTACGAGCAGTACGTC.